This TCR beta chain derives from a study of T cell responses to AZD1222 COVID-19 vaccine. A word on this clone: Its antigen is not identified.

The CDR3 runs 13 residues. The V end lost 0 bases, the J end lost 4 bases, and 7 bases lay between the germline ends. Germline V gene lookup returns CDR1 SGHRS and CDR2 YFSETQ. Points from the study as a whole: Among the donors, most were white British and more were female, and clonal diversity was possibly underestimated. Nearly half of spike-specific TCRs reportedly target unmutated variant regions. The peak T cell response came first, and repertoires were sampled only after it.

The assay was immunoSEQ multiplex PCR, and TCRdb's table has in-frame clones only and misses some. The sample shows about 120,000 clones, 70% to 90% of them seen only once. V gene TRBV5-1 combines with J gene TRBJ1-2; D not resolved. The specimen comprised peripheral blood, sampled on day 0 of AZD1222 vaccination. The origin of this receptor is an adult in good health. The CDR3 spells CASSLEGSYGYTF. The CDR3 DNA reads as TGCGCCAGCAGCTTGGAAGGCAGCTATGGCTACACCTTC.